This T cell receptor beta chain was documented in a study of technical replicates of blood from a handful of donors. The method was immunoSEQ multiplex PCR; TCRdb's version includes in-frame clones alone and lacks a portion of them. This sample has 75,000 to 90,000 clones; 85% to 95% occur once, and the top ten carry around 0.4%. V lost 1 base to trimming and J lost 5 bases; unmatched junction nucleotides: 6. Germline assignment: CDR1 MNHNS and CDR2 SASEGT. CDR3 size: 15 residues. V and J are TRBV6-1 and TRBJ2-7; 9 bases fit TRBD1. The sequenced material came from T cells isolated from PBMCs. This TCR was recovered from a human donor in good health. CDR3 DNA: TGTGCCAGCAGTGAAGTGGGACAGGGTTTCGACGAGCAGTACTTC. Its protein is CASSEVGQGFDEQYF.